This TCR beta chain was documented in a study of blood T cell repertoires in COVID-19 (dated by TCRdb to 2020 to 2021). Turning to the overall study: Samples from collaborators originated in the United States, Italy and Spain and spanned both the acute and convalescent phases of COVID-19. The material from the prospective study consisted of cDNA or gDNA derived from T cells, B-cell-depleted T cells, or PBMCs. The dataset comprised deeply sampled blood TCRbeta repertoires from subjects exposed to, actively infected with, or recovered from COVID-19. The repertoires were made available in a free public database intended to serve as a resource for research on the immune response to SARS-CoV-2. The samples were drawn from two sources: the first 160 participants of the ongoing ImmuneRACE study, and 1,254 subjects contributed by 6 global collaborators. The sample metadata nearly always contained a de-identified subject ID, COVID-19 status, age in years and sex. Where available, HLA class I and class II types were taken from metadata supplied by the sample provider and were not determined by assay-based typing.

The collaborating institutions used their own protocols to collect whole blood in K2EDTA tubes. Collaborator samples were shipped for TCRbeta analysis as frozen whole blood, isolated PBMCs, or DNA extracted from either sample type. The paper's findings and limits, for the study overall: The quantity of clinical and demographic metadata differed by source and by participant and was supplied without curation.

A remark on this clone: Its specific antigen is unknown. The input lacks base qualities; no much larger clone sits a single base away.

TCRbeta CDR3 regions were amplified from genomic DNA using the immunoSEQ Assay, a bias-controlled multiplex PCR. Turning to the authors' computational methods: The number of nucleated cells in each sample was estimated by amplification of reference gene primers within the assay. Sequence reads were collapsed and filtered to measure the absolute abundance of every unique TCRbeta CDR3 rearrangement. For each sample, productive Simpson clonality was calculated as the square root of Simpson's diversity index over productive rearrangements. As stored in TCRdb, this immuneACCESS dataset retains in-frame rearrangements with V and J assigned. A fraction of the clones does not appear; measured against another copy, unresolved V genes explain less than half of the discrepancy, and the remainder lacks a known reason. V and J calls and clone size are given by that table; D and trimming were obtained from the DNA. Here the sample has 200,000 to 250,000 clones; around 83% occur a single time. Together, the top ten hold just under 1% of the sample.

V loses 5 bases, J loses 0 bases, and the germline ends lie 11 bases apart. The CDR3 spans 13 residues, from the cysteine through the phenylalanine. The kept DNA is CDR3 alone, 39 bases in frame from the first base. The germline V gene (reference sequence) gives CDR1 as GTSNPN and CDR2 as SVGIG. The rearranged segments are TRBV30 and TRBJ2-7; the D region possibly corresponds to TRBD1 (5 bases align). This sequence was found in a middle-aged man with acute or convalescent COVID-19. The sequenced material came from peripheral blood. The nucleotides read TGTGCCTGGCGACGGACAAGCTCCTACGAGCAGTACTTC. This codes for CAWRRTSSYEQYF.